A selection of T cell receptor beta chains follows, all from one sample in a study of T cells in Graves' hyperthyroidism and ophthalmopathy. TCRdb reanalysed the multiplex PCR reads using MiXCR and keeps one entry per CDR3 protein. Altogether around 180,000 distinct CDR3 sequences are present, over 15% being singletons, with the ten largest covering 25% to 35%. The material sequenced was blood. All receptors come from a woman aged 50 to 65 with Graves' hyperthyroidism. Both conserved end residues are part of each CDR3. D genes are given only for firm matches. Clone size is shown for a subset of rows, as once, few, many or a class of expanded clone.

J gene | D gene | clone size | CDR3 length | V gene | CDR3 DNA | CDR3 protein
TRBJ2-3 | TRBD2 | many | 15 | TRBV11-2 | TGTGCCAGCAGCCCGACTAGCGGGGGGGGTTATACGCAGTATTTT | CASSPTSGGGYTQYF
TRBJ2-3 | . | . | 12 | TRBV2 | TGTGCCAGCAGGGGGTTGGGAGATACGCAGTATTTT | CASRGLGDTQYF
TRBJ2-2 | TRBD1 | few | 16 | TRBV9 | TGTGCCAGCAGCGCACTGAGGACAGGGGGAATCGGGGAGCTGTTTTTT | CASSALRTGGIGELFF
TRBJ2-1 | TRBD1 | many | 15 | TRBV5-1 | TGCGCCAGCAGCTTGGTTGGGACAGGGGTCAATGAGCAGTTCTTC | CASSLVGTGVNEQFF
TRBJ2-3 | . | many | 17 | TRBV28 | TGTGCCAGCAGTACCCCTGGCTCGCTTTGGAGGGCGGATACGCAGTATTTT | CASSTPGSLWRADTQYF
TRBJ2-7 | . | . | 11 | TRBV10-3 | TGTGCCATCAGGGGGAACTACGAGCAGTACTTC | CAIRGNYEQYF
TRBJ2-2 | . | many | 15 | TRBV2 | TGTGCCAGCAGTTGGAAGATACTAGACACCGGGGAGCTGTTTTTT | CASSWKILDTGELFF
TRBJ2-3 | TRBD2 | . | 16 | TRBV4-1 | TGCGCCAGCAGCCAAGGTCGCGGGGGACCCACAGATACGCAGTATTTT | CASSQGRGGPTDTQYF
TRBJ1-2 | TRBD1 | many | 13 | TRBV28 | TGTGCCAGCAGTTTATCAGGGGGGAGAGGCTACACCTTC | CASSLSGGRGYTF
TRBJ1-1 | . | . | 17 | TRBV3-1 | TGTGCCAGCAGCCAAAGGTTAACCGGGACAAAAAACACTGAAGCTTTCTTT | CASSQRLTGTKNTEAFF
TRBJ1-5 | . | many | 13 | TRBV29-1 | TGCAGCGTTATGCTAGGGGGCAATCAGCCCCAGCATTTT | CSVMLGGNQPQHF
TRBJ1-1 | . | many | 15 | TRBV6-6 | TGTGCCAGCAGTTACTCGGCAGGGGCAATAGCTGAAGCTTTCTTT | CASSYSAGAIAEAFF
TRBJ2-1 | TRBD1 | many | 13 | TRBV20-1 | TGCAGTGCGACAGAACAGGGGTACAATGAGCAGTTCTTC | CSATEQGYNEQFF
TRBJ2-3 | . | many | 15 | TRBV2 | TGTGCCAGTTCCGGGGGTCAGTGGGCCACAGATACGCAGTATTTT | CASSGGQWATDTQYF
TRBJ1-3 | TRBD1 | few | 17 | TRBV5-1 | TGCGCCAGCAGCTTGGGTACAGGGGCCACCTCTGGAAACACCATATATTTT | CASSLGTGATSGNTIYF
TRBJ1-2 | TRBD1 | many | 15 | TRBV9 | TGTGCCAGCAGCGTGGGACAGGGGGCTAACTATGGCTACACCTTC | CASSVGQGANYGYTF
TRBJ1-2 | . | many | 11 | TRBV6-2/TRBV6-3 | TGTGCCAGCAGTCAGGCCTATGGCTACACCTTC | CASSQAYGYTF
TRBJ1-1 | . | many | 14 | TRBV18 | TGTGCCAGCTCACCCGACACCCCGAACACTGAAGCTTTCTTT | CASSPDTPNTEAFF
TRBJ1-1 | TRBD1 | . | 14 | TRBV6-2/TRBV6-3 | TGTGCCAGCAGTTACCCCGACAGGGTTACTGAAGCTTTCTTT | CASSYPDRVTEAFF
TRBJ1-6 | TRBD1 | many | 14 | TRBV5-1 | TGCGCCAGCAGCGCCGGACAGGAGCGCTCACCCCTCCACTTT | CASSAGQERSPLHF
TRBJ2-7 | . | . | 13 | TRBV20-1 | TGCAGTGCTAGACAGTCGTTTAGGGACGAGCAGTACTTC | CSARQSFRDEQYF
TRBJ2-5 | TRBD2 | . | 17 | TRBV2 | TGTGCCAGCAGGGCCTTATGGGCAGCGGGGGGGAAAGAGACCCAGTACTTC | CASRALWAAGGKETQYF
TRBJ2-2 | . | many | 17 | TRBV2 | TGTGCCAGCAGTGACGGGACTCCTACAGGATTCACCGGGGAGCTGTTTTTT | CASSDGTPTGFTGELFF
TRBJ2-5 | . | many | 13 | TRBV12-3/TRBV12-4 | TGTGCCAGCAGTATAATGGCCCAAGAGACCCAGTACTTC | CASSIMAQETQYF
TRBJ2-7 | TRBD1 | many | 13 | TRBV6-2/TRBV6-3 | TGTGCCAGACAGGGGCGCGAGACCTACGAGCAGTACTTC | CARQGRETYEQYF
TRBJ1-2 | . | . | 14 | TRBV7-2 | TGTGCCAGCAGCTATACCACCGGGACGGTCCTCCAGACCTTC | CASSYTTGTVLQTF
TRBJ2-5 | . | few | 14 | TRBV6-1 | TGTGCCAGCAGTCCCTTACCCAACACGGACGCCCAGTACTTC | CASSPLPNTDAQYF
TRBJ2-2 | . | few | 17 | TRBV18 | TGTGCCAGCTCACCACCGGAATTGAGACAGACCACCGGGGAGCTGTTTTTT | CASSPPELRQTTGELFF
TRBJ2-1 | . | few | 11 | TRBV7-8 | TGTGCCAGCAGCTTAGTCCGAGTGAAGTTCTTC | CASSLVRVKFF
TRBJ2-7 | . | many | 14 | TRBV5-1 | TGCGCCAGCAGCTTGGACAGCTTTTACTACGAGCAGTACTTC | CASSLDSFYYEQYF
TRBJ1-1 | TRBD1 | . | 15 | TRBV7-2 | TGTGCCAGCAGCCCTAACGGCCGGGGACAGGGTCAGGCTTTCTTT | CASSPNGRGQGQAFF
TRBJ1-1 | . | many | 13 | TRBV19 | TGTGCCAGTAGTCCCCGGACCGTAATTGAAGCTTTCTTT | CASSPRTVIEAFF
TRBJ1-1 | . | many | 13 | TRBV10-3 | TGTGCCATCAGTGAAGTAGGGGACACTGAAGCTTTCTTT | CAISEVGDTEAFF
TRBJ2-7 | TRBD2 | . | 14 | TRBV2 | TGTGCCAGCAGGACCGGGACTAGCGACCACGAGCAGTACTTC | CASRTGTSDHEQYF
TRBJ2-7 | TRBD1 | many | 15 | TRBV6-1 | TGTGCCAGCAGGCCGGGACAGGGAGGATCCTACGAGCAGTACTTC | CASRPGQGGSYEQYF
TRBJ2-5 | . | many | 13 | TRBV6-1 | TGTGCCAGCAAGGAGGGGGGACGGGAGACCCAGTACTTC | CASKEGGRETQYF
TRBJ2-1 | TRBD1 | few | 13 | TRBV13 | TGTGCCAGCAGCTTATCTGGGGGGACAGGGCAATTCTTC | CASSLSGGTGQFF
TRBJ2-5 | . | many | 10 | TRBV29-1 | TGCAGCGTGGGGGGTGGGGCCCAGTACTTC | CSVGGGAQYF
TRBJ1-4 | . | many | 16 | TRBV24-1 | TGTGCCACCAGTGACCCCGGCAGAAGTCTCAATGAAAAACTGTTTTTT | CATSDPGRSLNEKLFF